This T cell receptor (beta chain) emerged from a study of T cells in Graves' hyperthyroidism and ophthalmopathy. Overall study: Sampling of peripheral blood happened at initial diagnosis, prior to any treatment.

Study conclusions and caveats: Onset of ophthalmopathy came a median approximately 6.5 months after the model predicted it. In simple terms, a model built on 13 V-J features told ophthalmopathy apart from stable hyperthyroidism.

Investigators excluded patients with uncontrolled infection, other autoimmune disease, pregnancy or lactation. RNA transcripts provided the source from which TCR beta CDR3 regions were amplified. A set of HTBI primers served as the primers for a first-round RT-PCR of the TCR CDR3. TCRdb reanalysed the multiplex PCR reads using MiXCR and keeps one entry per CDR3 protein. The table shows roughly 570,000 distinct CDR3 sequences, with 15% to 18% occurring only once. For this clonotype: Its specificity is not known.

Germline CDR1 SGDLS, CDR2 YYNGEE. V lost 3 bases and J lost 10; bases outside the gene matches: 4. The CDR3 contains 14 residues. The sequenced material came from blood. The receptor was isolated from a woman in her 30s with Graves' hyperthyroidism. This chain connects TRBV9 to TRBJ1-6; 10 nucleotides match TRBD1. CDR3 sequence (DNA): TGTGCCAGCAGCGCCGACAGGGGGCTGTCACCCCTCCACTTT. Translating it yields CASSADRGLSPLHF.